This TCR beta chain was sequenced for a study of blood T cell repertoires in COVID-19. Germline loops: CDR1 SGHRS, CDR2 YFSETQ. Trimming removed 1 base from V and 4 bases from J, with 11 bases in between. The CDR3 length is 14 residues. Generated by immunoSEQ multiplex PCR, the TCRdb table keeps only in-frame clones and is missing some. The data contain about 200,000 clones, around 80% of them singletons. The chain employs TRBV5-1 and TRBJ2-5; weak D call: TRBD2 (5 bases). The origin of this receptor is a human donor in a cohort sampled during active COVID-19. The specimen was peripheral blood. The CDR3 DNA reads TGCGCCAGCAGCTTGTATCGGGGATTAGAGACCCAGTACTTC. Its translation is CASSLYRGLETQYF.